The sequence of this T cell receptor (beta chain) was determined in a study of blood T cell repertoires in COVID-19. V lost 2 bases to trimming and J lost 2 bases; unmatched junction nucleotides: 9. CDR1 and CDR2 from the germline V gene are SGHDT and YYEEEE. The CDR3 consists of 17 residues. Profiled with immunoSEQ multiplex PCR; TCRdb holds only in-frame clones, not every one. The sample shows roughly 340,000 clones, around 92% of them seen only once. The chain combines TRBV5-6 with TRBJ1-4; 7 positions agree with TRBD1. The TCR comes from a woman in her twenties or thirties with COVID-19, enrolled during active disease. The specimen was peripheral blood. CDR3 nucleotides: TGTGCCAGCAGCTTTTTTAGGGGGCGCGCCACTAATGAAAAACTGTTTTTT. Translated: CASSFFRGRATNEKLFF.